The subject of this entry is one T cell receptor (beta chain). Its target is unknown. Only in-frame clones appear in the TCRdb table, and some are missing; sequencing was by immunoSEQ multiplex PCR. The sample yields fewer than 400,000 clones, around 72% seen once. Germline V CDR1 and CDR2: SGHTA, FQGNSA. V lost 2 bases, J lost 3 bases, and 10 bases lay in between. The CDR3 sequence is 14 residues long. The data stem from a study of shared clonotypes between healthy human individuals. General study results and limits: Clonotype sharing among the donors was expected to vary with sequencing depth.

The TCR was taken from a man in his thirties or forties in good health. Specimen: memory CD4+ T cells sorted from blood. Stated subset: CD45RA-negative fraction. The genes are TRBV7-2 and TRBJ1-2; D is unclear. For the CDR3, the DNA is TGTGCCAGCAGCTTACGCGCCGGGGACTATGGCTACACCTTC. Translated, it gives CASSLRAGDYGYTF.